The 29 T cell receptor beta chains in this list originate from one sample, sequenced in a study of blood T cell repertoires in COVID-19. Assay: immunoSEQ multiplex PCR; the TCRdb copy retains only in-frame clones and omits some. The table lists about 270,000 clones, 75% to 95% of them singletons. Source material: peripheral blood. These receptors were collected from a person aged 18-35 years with COVID-19, enrolled during active disease.

The chain is built from TRBV9 and TRBJ1-6; 9 nucleotides match TRBD1. V gave up 0 bases and J gave up 9 bases; unmatched junction bases: 4. The germline gives CDR1 SGDLS, CDR2 YYNGEE. The CDR3 length is 15 residues. The CDR3 reads CASSVEDRGSSPLHF. The CDR3 DNA sequence: TGTGCCAGCAGCGTAGAAGACAGGGGGAGTTCACCCCTCCACTTT. The full variable domain, with the rest looked up from reference TRBV9 and TRBJ1-6, is DSGVTQTPKHLITATGQRVTLRCSPRSGDLSVYWYQQSLDQGLQFLIQYYNGEERAKGNILERFSAQQFPDLHSELNLSSLELGDSALYFCASSVEDRGSSPLHFGNGTRLTVT.

A word on this clone: Germline is not matched at one junction end, which may reflect a read error. The chain is built from TRBV7-2 and TRBJ2-2; 11 bases line up with TRBD2. The CDR3 is made up of 17 amino acids. The germline V gene encodes CDR1 SGHTA and CDR2 FQGNSA. The CDR3 protein is CASNQFGTSGYTGEPFF. In DNA form, the CDR3 reads TGTGCCAGCAACCAATTCGGGACTAGCGGCTACACCGGGGAGCCGTTTTTT.

The chain carries TRBV7-9 and TRBJ2-2; 7 bases agree with TRBD2. Germline assignment: CDR1 SEHNR and CDR2 FQNEAQ (reference sequence). The CDR3 sequence is 16 residues long. V dropped 0 bases and J dropped 4; count of bases not matched to a gene: 5. DNA of the CDR3: TGTGCCAGCAGCTTAGCGAGTGGACTAGGCACCGGGGAGCTGTTTTTT. Amino acids: CASSLASGLGTGELFF. Based on the CDR3 plus reference TRBV7-9 and TRBJ2-2, the full variable domain is DTGVSQNPRHKITKRGQNVTFRCDPISEHNRLYWYRQTLGQGPEFLTYFQNEAQLEKSRLLSDRFSAERPKGSFSTLEIQRTEQGDSAMYLCASSLASGLGTGELFFGEGSRLTVL.

The J gene is TRBJ2-1, the V gene TRBV5-4, with a weak D call TRBD2 (6 bases). Per germline, CDR1 SGHNT and CDR2 YYREEE (reference sequence). The CDR3 is 14 amino acids. Trimming took 1 base from V and 2 from J, leaving 7 bases between them. In DNA, the CDR3 is TGTGCCAGCAGCTTGCCGGGAGCCTACAATGAGCAGTTCTTC. Encoded protein: CASSLPGAYNEQFF.

V is TRBV6-5 and J is TRBJ1-1; 7 nucleotides match TRBD1. The germline CDR1 and CDR2 sequences are MNHEY and SVGAGI. Germline trimming cut 6 bases from V and 7 bases from J; bases unmatched to any gene: 5. The CDR3 is made up of 12 amino acids. This CDR3 is CASRRRDSEAFF. The DNA for the CDR3 is TGTGCCAGCAGACGTAGGGACAGTGAAGCTTTCTTT.

As DNA, the CDR3 is TGTGCCAGCAGTTTCCCAATTAGCAGGAACACCGGGGAGCTGTTTTTT. Translated, it gives CASSFPISRNTGELFF. This chain links TRBV28 with TRBJ2-2; D gene unclear. Trimming stripped 3 bases from V and 1 base from J, with 12 bases between. Germline CDR1 reads MDHEN; CDR2 reads SYDVKM. CDR3 length: 16 amino acids. Together with reference TRBV28 and TRBJ2-2, the CDR3 gives the full variable domain: DVKVTQSSRYLVKRTGEKVFLECVQDMDHENMFWYRQDPGLGLRLIYFSYDVKMKEKGDIPEGYSVSREKKERFSLILESASTNQTSMYLCASSFPISRNTGELFFGEGSRLTVL.

This chain uses TRBV19 with TRBJ2-7; D is perhaps TRBD2 (6 bases). V was shortened by 7 bases and J by 3 bases, with 13 bases between the two germline ends. Germline loops: CDR1 LNHDA, CDR2 SQIVND (reference sequence). The CDR3 is 13 residues long. Here the CDR3 reads CASTAKAGYEQYF. The CDR3 bases are TGTGCCAGTACTGCTAAAGCGGGCTACGAGCAGTACTTC. Full variable domain (rest looked up from reference TRBV19 and TRBJ2-7): DGGITQSPKYLFRKEGQNVTLSCEQNLNHDAMYWYRQDPGQGLRLIYYSQIVNDFQKGDIAEGYSVSREKKESFPLTVTSAQKNPTAFYLCASTAKAGYEQYFGPGTRLTVT.

The gene calls are TRBV27 and TRBJ2-5; a possible D gene is TRBD1 (5 bases). The germline V and J ends were trimmed by 6 bases and 2 bases, with 10 bases remaining between them. The CDR3 runs to 13 residues. Germline V gene data show CDR1 as MNHEY and CDR2 as SMNVEV (reference sequence). In nucleotides, the CDR3 is TGTGCCAGCAGGCTCAGGGCTCAAGAGACCCAGTACTTC. This sequence encodes CASRLRAQETQYF.

This clone was detected once. The chain employs TRBV9 and TRBJ2-1; 9 positions agree with TRBD2. The CDR3 length is 16 residues. Germline assignment: CDR1 SGDLS and CDR2 YYNGEE. Trimming removed 0 bases from V and 9 bases from J; junction bases left unmatched: 10. The CDR3 region is CASSVAGSGSLIEQFF. The CDR3 region has the DNA TGTGCCAGCAGCGTAGCTGGTAGCGGGAGTCTAATTGAGCAGTTCTTC. The whole variable domain, remainder taken from reference TRBV9 and TRBJ2-1, is DSGVTQTPKHLITATGQRVTLRCSPRSGDLSVYWYQQSLDQGLQFLIQYYNGEERAKGNILERFSAQQFPDLHSELNLSSLELGDSALYFCASSVAGSGSLIEQFFGPGTRLTVL.

This clone has just a few counts. The chain recombines TRBV7-8 with TRBJ1-5; perhaps TRBD1 as D (5 bases). CDR3 size: 14 residues. Trimming took off 8 bases at V and 1 base at J, with 12 bases between the two ends. The germline gives CDR1 SGHVS, CDR2 FQNEAQ. Here the CDR3 DNA reads TGTGCCAGCGGGGGGAAAAGGAGCAATCAGCCCCAGCATTTT. Translating gives CASGGKRSNQPQHF.

The rearrangement uses TRBV14 and TRBJ2-1, with 7 nucleotides matching TRBD2. The CDR3 contains 16 residues. Germline CDR1 is SGHDN and CDR2 is FVKESK. Germline trimming cut 0 bases from V and 4 bases from J; bases unmatched to any gene: 6. The CDR3 DNA is TGTGCCAGCAGCCAAGATCGCCTAGCGGCATACAATGAGCAGTTCTTC. Translated, it gives CASSQDRLAAYNEQFF.

The chain joins TRBV29-1 to TRBJ2-7; D may be TRBD2 (6 bases). Trimming shortened V by 2 bases and J by 4 bases, and 12 bases separated the two germline ends. Germline V gene data show CDR1 as SQVTM and CDR2 as ANQGSEA. The CDR3 totals 13 residues. CDR3: CSVETAGGYEQYF. DNA of the CDR3: TGCAGCGTTGAAACAGCCGGGGGTTACGAGCAGTACTTC.

The rearrangement joins TRBV4-1 to TRBJ2-5, with a tentative D call TRBD2 (5 bases). Germline V CDR1 and CDR2: MGHRA, YSYEKL. The V and J ends lost 1 base and 5 bases respectively, with 8 bases between them. The CDR3 totals 13 residues. The CDR3 nucleotides read TGCGCCAGCAGCCAAGGAGGGCGGGAGACCCAGTACTTC. Its protein product is CASSQGGRETQYF.

V and J are TRBV19 and TRBJ2-4; TRBD1 matches at 7 bases. J gave up 6 bases and V 5 bases, and 13 bases lay outside the gene matches. The CDR3 length is 16 residues. The germline V gene encodes CDR1 LNHDA and CDR2 SQIVND (reference sequence). The CDR3 sequence is CASSSPPGRGLNIQYF. For the CDR3, the DNA is TGTGCCAGTAGTTCCCCCCCAGGCAGGGGGTTAAACATTCAGTACTTC.

The chain has TRBV27 and TRBJ2-7; TRBD2 matches at 9 bases. Trimming cost V 1 base and J 4 bases; bases outside gene matches: 5. The CDR3 runs to 15 residues. Germline V gives CDR1 MNHEY, CDR2 SMNVEV (reference sequence). The CDR3 nucleotides are TGTGCCAGCAGTTTATTAGCGGGAGAGAGGTACGAGCAGTACTTC. It is translated as CASSLLAGERYEQYF.

CDR3 in DNA: TGTGCCAGCAGCCTTAGGACTAGCGAGGCCTACAATGAGCAGTTCTTC. Its translation is CASSLRTSEAYNEQFF. The chain is built from TRBV4-2 and TRBJ2-1; TRBD2 matches at 9 bases. The CDR3 totals 16 residues. The germline gives CDR1 LGHNA, CDR2 YNFKEQ. J was trimmed by 2 bases and V by 4 bases; bases with no gene match: 6.

This sequence joins TRBV3-1 (or the pseudogene TRBV3-2) and TRBJ2-3; 7 positions match TRBD2. With V trimmed by 5 bases and J by 3 bases, 8 bases remained unmatched. From germline, CDR1 is LGHDT and CDR2 YNNKEL (reference sequence). The CDR3 consists of 15 residues. CDR3 nucleotides: TGTGCCAGCAGCTTTGCGGGAGATGGGACAGATACGCAGTATTTT. This encodes CASSFAGDGTDTQYF.

V gene TRBV15 combines with J gene TRBJ1-5, with D possibly being TRBD1 (5 bases). Per the germline V gene, CDR1 is LNHNV and CDR2 is YYDKDF (reference sequence). V dropped 0 bases and J dropped 6 bases, with 6 bases sitting between them. The CDR3 sequence is 13 residues long. For the CDR3, the DNA is TGTGCCACCAGCAGAGATCAGGGTCAGCCCCAGCATTTT. It codes for CATSRDQGQPQHF.

This chain joins TRBV7-9 and TRBJ2-3; possible D gene TRBD2, 6 bases. This CDR3 comprises 13 residues. Germline lookup yields CDR1 SEHNR and CDR2 FQNEAQ (reference sequence). V was clipped by 5 bases and J by 8 bases, with 14 bases between them. CDR3 residues: CASSNRDSSTQYF. In nucleotides, the CDR3 is TGTGCCAGCAGCAACCGGGACTCAAGTACGCAGTATTTT.

Here the CDR3 reads CASSLTSGETQYF. The CDR3 DNA sequence: TGTGCCAGCAGTTTGACTAGCGGAGAGACCCAGTACTTC. V and J are TRBV12-3 or TRBV12-4 and TRBJ2-5, with 9 bases that match TRBD2. Unmatched junction bases numbered 0, after V lost 3 bases and J lost 4 bases. This CDR3 has 13 amino acids.

The chain has TRBV9 and TRBJ2-2; no reliable D call. The CDR3 has 12 amino acids. CDR1 and CDR2 from the germline V gene are SGDLS and YYNGEE. Trimming cost V 0 bases and J 8 bases, with 5 bases left between them. The CDR3 region is CASSVVSGELFF. The CDR3 DNA reads TGTGCCAGCAGCGTAGTATCTGGGGAGCTGTTTTTT. Combining the CDR3 with reference TRBV9 and TRBJ2-2 gives the whole variable domain DSGVTQTPKHLITATGQRVTLRCSPRSGDLSVYWYQQSLDQGLQFLIQYYNGEERAKGNILERFSAQQFPDLHSELNLSSLELGDSALYFCASSVVSGELFFGEGSRLTVL.

The genes are TRBV9 and TRBJ1-3; D call uncertain. Trimming left V 0 bases short and J 0 bases short, with 7 bases between. The CDR3 is 15 amino acids. The germline V gene has CDR1 SGDLS and CDR2 YYNGEE. CDR3 bases: TGTGCCAGCAGCGTAGTCCCGGTCTCTGGAAACACCATATATTTT. Its protein is CASSVVPVSGNTIYF.

The CDR3 reads CASSLREGYGYTF. In DNA form, the CDR3 reads TGTGCCAGCAGTCTCAGGGAGGGCTATGGCTACACCTTC. V usage is TRBV12-3 or TRBV12-4 and J usage is TRBJ1-2; D may be TRBD1 (5 bases). The germline V and J ends were trimmed by 5 bases and 4 bases, with 11 bases remaining between them. This CDR3 spans 13 amino acids.

The rearrangement uses TRBV13 and TRBJ1-1, with a weak D call TRBD1 (6 bases). The CDR3 runs 17 residues. Germline CDR1 reads PRHDT; CDR2 reads FYEKMQ (reference sequence). V lost 1 base to trimming and J lost 0 bases, with 15 bases between them. The DNA for the CDR3 is TGTGCCAGCAGCTTAGCCCACAGGGCGCGGATGAACACTGAAGCTTTCTTT. Encoded protein: CASSLAHRARMNTEAFF.

The rearrangement links TRBV29-1 to TRBJ2-7, with TRBD1 as a possible D gene (6 bases). V was cut by 6 bases and J by 1 base, with 19 bases left in between. Germline values: CDR1 SQVTM, CDR2 ANQGSEA. The CDR3 length is 15 residues. Written as DNA, the CDR3 is TGCAGCGTAGCCTCACAGGGTTTAGATTCCTACGAGCAGTACTTC. It is translated as CSVASQGLDSYEQYF.

The V gene is TRBV3-1 (or the pseudogene TRBV3-2), the J gene TRBJ2-6, with 7 bases matching TRBD1. J lost 2 bases, V lost 3 bases, and 4 bases had no gene match. Germline-derived CDR1 and CDR2 are LGHDT and YNNKEL (reference sequence). There are 16 residues in the CDR3. The CDR3 is CASSQYRGPGANVLTF. Written as DNA, the CDR3 is TGTGCCAGCAGCCAGTACAGGGGACCTGGGGCCAACGTCCTGACTTTC.

This clone was picked up one time. V and J are TRBV4-1 and TRBJ2-7; 7 nucleotides match TRBD1. CDR1 MGHRA and CDR2 YSYEKL come from the germline V gene. The CDR3 extends over 14 amino acids. Trimming removed 1 base from V and 4 bases from J; junction bases left unmatched: 4. The CDR3 DNA follows: TGCGCCAGCAGCCAAGGAGGGGGCGCGTACGAGCAGTACTTC. Its translation is CASSQGGGAYEQYF.

The chain carries TRBV2 and TRBJ2-7; TRBD1 matches 10 bases. Germline-derived CDR1 and CDR2 are SNHLY and FYNNEI. V dropped 6 bases and J dropped 4; count of bases not matched to a gene: 6. The CDR3 covers 14 residues. CDR3 nucleotide sequence: TGTGCCAGCAGCCCCCGGACAGGGGGTTACGAGCAGTACTTC. Residues: CASSPRTGGYEQYF.

The chain recombines TRBV6-5 with TRBJ2-2; D not certain. CDR1 and CDR2 (germline): MNHEY, SVGAGI. The CDR3 is 12 amino acids. V lost 4 bases and J lost 5, with 5 bases in between. The CDR3 loop reads CASSSLTGELFF. The CDR3 nucleotides are TGTGCCAGCAGTTCCTTAACCGGGGAGCTGTTTTTT.